These 5 T cell receptor beta chains share one sample of origin, sequenced in a study of blood T cell repertoires in COVID-19. TCRdb's copy holds only in-frame clones and misses some; the assay was immunoSEQ multiplex PCR. This sample has about 290,000 clones; around 81% occur once, and the top ten carry 4.1%. Sequencing was done on a sample of peripheral blood. Receptors originate from a woman aged 45-65 years with active or convalescent COVID-19.

This clone was detected many times. This CDR3 is CASSLFVNTEAFF. CDR3 DNA sequence: TGTGCCAGCAGCTTATTCGTAAACACTGAAGCTTTCTTT. The rearrangement uses TRBV5-4 and TRBJ1-1; D gene ambiguous. Trimming took off 2 bases at V and 2 bases at J, with 7 bases between the two ends. Germline V gene data show CDR1 as SGHNT and CDR2 as YYREEE (reference sequence). CDR3 size: 13 residues.

V gene TRBV11-2 combines with J gene TRBJ2-3, with D hard to call. CDR1 is SGHAT, CDR2 FQNNGV, per germline. With 2 bases removed from V and 0 bases from J, the gap between germline ends came to 18 bases. The CDR3 is made up of 18 amino acids. The CDR3 loop is CASSLNLMGLPSTDTQYF. Written as DNA, the CDR3 is TGTGCCAGCAGCTTAAACCTGATGGGCCTACCTAGCACAGATACGCAGTATTTT. Full variable domain (outside the CDR3, taken from reference TRBV11-2 and TRBJ2-3): EAGVAQSPRYKIIEKRQSVAFWCNPISGHATLYWYQQILGQGPKLLIQFQNNGVVDDSQLPKDRFSAERLKGVDSTLKIQPAKLEDSAVYLCASSLNLMGLPSTDTQYFGPGTRLTVL.

The chain links TRBV6-5 to TRBJ2-7; possible D gene TRBD1, 5 bases. This CDR3 comprises 13 residues. CDR1 is MNHEY and CDR2 is SVGAGI in the germline V gene. V lost 0 bases and J 5 bases, leaving 8 bases between the germline ends. CDR3 DNA: TGTGCCAGCAGTTACTCGCGCAGGGACGAGCAGTACTTC. This translates into CASSYSRRDEQYF.

The rearrangement uses TRBV19 and TRBJ1-3; D may be TRBD1 (6 bases). The CDR3 loop spans 14 amino acids. V lost 3 bases to trimming and J lost 5 bases, with 11 bases between them. Germline V gene lookup returns CDR1 LNHDA and CDR2 SQIVND (reference sequence). The CDR3 loop is CASSISRGRNTIYF. DNA of the CDR3: TGTGCCAGTAGTATCTCGAGGGGGAGAAACACCATATATTTT.

This clone showed up just once. This sequence joins TRBV27 and TRBJ2-1, with D unclear. The CDR3 has 15 residues. Germline V lookup: CDR1 MNHEY, CDR2 SMNVEV (reference sequence). V lost 6 bases and J lost 4, with 16 bases in between. The CDR3: CASRRGQIGYNEQFF. Written as DNA, the CDR3 is TGTGCCAGCAGACGCGGCCAAATTGGGTACAATGAGCAGTTCTTC.